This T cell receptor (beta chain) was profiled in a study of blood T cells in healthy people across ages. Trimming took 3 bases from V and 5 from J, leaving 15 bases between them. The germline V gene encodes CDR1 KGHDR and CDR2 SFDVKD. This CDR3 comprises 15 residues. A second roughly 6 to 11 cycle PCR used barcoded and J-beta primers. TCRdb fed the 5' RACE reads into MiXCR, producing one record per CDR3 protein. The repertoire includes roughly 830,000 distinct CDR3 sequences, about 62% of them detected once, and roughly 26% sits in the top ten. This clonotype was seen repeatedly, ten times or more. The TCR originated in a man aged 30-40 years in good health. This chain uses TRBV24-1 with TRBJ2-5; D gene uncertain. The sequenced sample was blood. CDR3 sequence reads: CATSDLLGSGETQYF. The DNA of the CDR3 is TGTGCCACCAGTGATCTCCTCGGCTCCGGGGAGACCCAGTACTTC.